This T cell receptor (beta chain) was found in a study of blood T cells in healthy people across ages. A sample-barcoded 5' primer and a J-beta primer mix were used in a second PCR of roughly 7 to 11 cycles. TCRdb re-called the 5' RACE reads with MiXCR, one entry per CDR3 protein. The data contain about 1.4 million distinct CDR3 sequences, 59% of them singletons. Trimming took 11 bases from V and 4 from J, leaving 20 bases between them. Germline CDR1 is SNHLY and CDR2 is FYNNEI. The CDR3 has 14 residues. Sequencing was performed on blood. The source is a man between 18 and 35 years old in good health. The J gene is TRBJ1-2, the V gene TRBV2; no reliable D call. CDR3 sequence: CAGSGRSGRYGYTF. The CDR3, as DNA: TGTGCCGGGTCCGGACGGAGCGGGCGCTATGGCTACACCTTC.